Listed below are T cell receptor beta chains from one sample, sequenced in a study of cytomegalovirus exposure and HLA in healthy donors. Profiling relied on immunoSEQ multiplex PCR, and the TCRdb table lists in-frame clones only, not all of them. This sample has about 77,000 clones; about 80% occur once, and the top ten carry around 3%. Sequencing was done on a sample of PBMCs. The receptors come from a man in his forties in good health and CMV-seronegative. Each CDR3 is given with its conserved first and last residue. D genes are given only for firm matches. A row's size may be missing; if present it is once, few, many or a size class.

size,J,length,D,V,DNA,CDR3
.,TRBJ2-7,17,TRBD1,TRBV7-3,TGTGCCAGCAGCTTAACGGGGGATAAGGACAGGGACAACGAGCAGTACTTC,CASSLTGDKDRDNEQYF
.,TRBJ2-1,14,TRBD1,TRBV4-1,TGCGCCAGCAACCCGGGACAGGGAGTCGATGAGCAGTTCTTC,CASNPGQGVDEQFF
.,TRBJ1-2,15,TRBD1,TRBV30,TGTGCCTGGAAACCACAGGGGGCGCGTGGCTATGGCTACCCCTTC,CAWKPQGARGYGYPF
once,TRBJ1-2,16,.,TRBV7-2,TGTGCCAGCAGCTTAGGGCAGGGCGGGCGGGGATATGGCTACACCTTC,CASSLGQGGRGYGYTF
.,TRBJ2-1,16,TRBD1,TRBV25-1,TGTGCCAGCAGTGACGCCGGGACAGGGAGGTGGGATGAGCAGTTCTTC,CASSDAGTGRWDEQFF
.,TRBJ2-1,12,.,TRBV5-6,TGTGCCAGCAGCTTGGGTATCGATGAGCAGTTCTTC,CASSLGIDEQFF
once,TRBJ2-3,16,.,TRBV11-3,TGTGCCAGCAGCTTACAAGTCTCAGGTAGCACAGATACGCAGTATTTT,CASSLQVSGSTDTQYF
.,TRBJ1-1,12,.,TRBV5-1,TGCGCCAGCAGCTTGGCAGACACTGAAGCTTTCTTT,CASSLADTEAFF
.,TRBJ1-2,14,.,TRBV9,TGTGCCAGCAGTACACAGGGAAATAACTATGGCTACACCTTC,CASSTQGNNYGYTF
.,TRBJ2-7,11,.,TRBV20-1,TGCAGTGCAGCCAGGGTGTACGAGCAGTACTTC,CSAARVYEQYF
.,TRBJ2-1,14,.,TRBV7-8,TGTGCCAGCAGCCTGATGGACAGATACAATGAACAGTTCTTC,CASSLMDRYNEQFF
.,TRBJ1-6,16,TRBD1,TRBV9,TGTGCCAGCAGCTCCCTACAGGGGGCAAGAAGTTCACCCCTCCACTTT,CASSSLQGARSSPLHF
.,TRBJ1-1,12,.,TRBV27,TGTGCCAGCAGTTTGACAGGCTCTGAAGCTTTCTTT,CASSLTGSEAFF
few,TRBJ1-2,14,TRBD1,TRBV9,TGTGCCAGCAGCGAGGGACAGGGGGTAGGAGGCTACACCTTC,CASSEGQGVGGYTF
few,TRBJ1-1,13,.,TRBV11-3,TGTGCCAGCAGCGCAGATCGGAACACTGAAGCTTTCTTT,CASSADRNTEAFF
.,TRBJ1-6,18,TRBD1,TRBV15,TGTGCCACCATCCACCCAAAAGGGGGCCGCTCCTATAATTCACCCCTCCACTTT,CATIHPKGGRSYNSPLHF
.,TRBJ2-7,13,.,TRBV7-3,TGTGCCAGCAGCTTAAATTCCAGGGCCGAGCAGTACTTC,CASSLNSRAEQYF
.,TRBJ2-6,13,TRBD2,TRBV2,TGTGCCCTCAGCGGGGGCGCGTCACGCGTCCTGACTTTC,CALSGGASRVLTF
.,TRBJ2-3,16,TRBD2,TRBV30,TGTGCCTGGAGTGCTCTTTTTAGCGGGGGAACAGATACGCAGTATTTT,CAWSALFSGGTDTQYF
few,TRBJ1-1,15,TRBD1,TRBV5-4,TGTGCCAGCAGCTTGGGAGTCAGGGGGCGGACTGAAGCTTTCTTT,CASSLGVRGRTEAFF
once,TRBJ1-6,16,.,TRBV5-1,TGCGCCAGCAGCTTGGGCGGGGGAGTTCGGGAGTCACCCCTCCACTTT,CASSLGGGVRESPLHF
.,TRBJ2-7,16,TRBD1,TRBV5-5,TGTGCCAGCAGCATCTCGGGACAGGCACCTTCCTACGAGCAGTACTTC,CASSISGQAPSYEQYF
.,TRBJ1-1,17,.,TRBV5-1,TGCGCCAGCAGCCGATTGGGGGGGGAGGCGATGAACACTGAAGCTTTCTTT,CASSRLGGEAMNTEAFF
once,TRBJ2-1,15,TRBD2,TRBV6-1,TGTGCCAGTCGGGCGGGAGGCGGCGGATACAATGAGCAGTTCTTC,CASRAGGGGYNEQFF
.,TRBJ1-3,17,.,TRBV7-2,TGTGCCAGCAGCTTAGACGGGGTAGACAACTCTGGAAACACCATATATTTT,CASSLDGVDNSGNTIYF
.,TRBJ1-5,14,TRBD1,TRBV19,TGTGCCAGTAGCAAACCAGGGGGCTCGGGGCCCCAGCATTTT,CASSKPGGSGPQHF
.,TRBJ2-3,13,.,TRBV19,TGTGCCAGTAGCGCCCAGGGCACAGATACGCAGTATTTT,CASSAQGTDTQYF
once,TRBJ1-3,19,.,TRBV9,TGTGCCAGCAGCGTATCATTAGGAGGGGACGGCAGGACTGGAAACACCATATATTTT,CASSVSLGGDGRTGNTIYF
.,TRBJ2-7,13,.,TRBV28,TGTGCCAGCAGTTTCAACTGGGCCCCCGGGCAGTACTTC,CASSFNWAPGQYF
.,TRBJ1-2,15,.,TRBV7-9,TGTGCCAGCAGCTTCGACACGGCGGGGCTTAGCGGCTACACCTTC,CASSFDTAGLSGYTF
.,TRBJ2-7,15,TRBD2,TRBV7-2,TGTGCCAGCAGCCTCGCTAGCGGGGGCTCCTACGAGCAGTACTTC,CASSLASGGSYEQYF
.,TRBJ2-5,10,.,TRBV20-1,TGCAGTGCGCGAGAAGAGACCCAGTACTTC,CSAREETQYF
once,TRBJ2-3,12,.,TRBV5-4,TGTGCCAGCAGCCCGAGCACAGATACGCAGTATTTT,CASSPSTDTQYF
.,TRBJ2-1,14,.,TRBV5-1,TGCGCCAGCAGCTTGGAACAGGGCTTCAATGAGCAGTTCTTC,CASSLEQGFNEQFF
.,TRBJ2-1,13,.,TRBV7-9,TGTGCCAGCACGACGACCTTCAGGGGTGAGCAGTTCTTC,CASTTTFRGEQFF
once,TRBJ2-7,14,.,TRBV7-9,TGTTCCAGCAGCTCGCGGGGTTCCCCCGCCGAGCAGTACTTC,CSSSSRGSPAEQYF
.,TRBJ2-5,14,.,TRBV27,TGTGCCAGCAGTTTACTACAGAGCCAAGAGACCCAGTACTTC,CASSLLQSQETQYF
.,TRBJ2-2,15,.,TRBV11-1,TGTGCCAGCAGCTTAGACCTAGCAGTAACCGGGGAGCTGTTTTTT,CASSLDLAVTGELFF
.,TRBJ2-1,15,TRBD1,TRBV25-1,TGTGCCAGCAGTGAATGGACAGGGGGGTGGAATGAGCAGTTCTTC,CASSEWTGGWNEQFF
.,TRBJ1-5,16,.,TRBV6-6,TGTGCCAGCAGCGATGCGGGGGCAAGGGGCAATCAGCCCCAGCATTTT,CASSDAGARGNQPQHF
.,TRBJ2-1,15,.,TRBV2,TGTGCCAGCAACCCGCGTCAGGGCCCCTACAATGAGCAGTTCTTC,CASNPRQGPYNEQFF
.,TRBJ1-6,15,.,TRBV2,TGTGCCAGCAGTGACGGGAGCTCCTATAATTCACCCCTCCACTTT,CASSDGSSYNSPLHF
.,TRBJ1-2,10,.,TRBV20-1,TGCAGTGCTACGGAGTATGGCTACACCTTC,CSATEYGYTF
.,TRBJ1-3,16,TRBD1,TRBV11-2,TGTGCCCGCAGCCATCGGGGGACAGGGCCTGGAAACACCATATATTTT,CARSHRGTGPGNTIYF
once,TRBJ2-7,13,TRBD1,TRBV6-5,TGTGCCAGTGAGGCGACAGGGGGATACGAGCAGTACTTC,CASEATGGYEQYF
.,TRBJ1-2,17,.,TRBV7-9,TGTGCCAGCAGCTTAGCTGCCAGGGTTGTTTCTAACTATGGCTACACCTTC,CASSLAARVVSNYGYTF
.,TRBJ2-5,16,.,TRBV28,TGTGCCAGCAGTTTAATAGGGGAAGGGGGCCAAGAGACCCAGTACTTC,CASSLIGEGGQETQYF
.,TRBJ1-6,17,.,TRBV19,TGTGCCAGTAGTATGACGGGGGTGCCGTCCTATAATTCACCCCTCCACTTT,CASSMTGVPSYNSPLHF
.,TRBJ1-1,13,.,TRBV6-5,TGTGCCAGCAGCGCCCAGGGAATCTCTGAAGCTTTCTTT,CASSAQGISEAFF
.,TRBJ2-3,13,.,TRBV19,TGTGCCAGTAGTAGCCTAGCAGCAGATACGCAGTATTTT,CASSSLAADTQYF
once,TRBJ2-3,16,TRBD2,TRBV11-2,TGTGCCAGCAGCTCCCAGCGGGGGCCAAGCACAGATACGCAGTATTTT,CASSSQRGPSTDTQYF
once,TRBJ1-1,15,.,TRBV18,TGTGCCAGCTCACCACCGGAGACAGCCAGGGTTCTAGCTTTCTTT,CASSPPETARVLAFF
.,TRBJ2-6,15,.,TRBV7-6,TGTGCCAGCACCCTTGGGGGGTCTGGGGCCTACGTCCTGACTTTC,CASTLGGSGAYVLTF
.,TRBJ2-7,13,TRBD1,TRBV7-2,TGTGCCAGCAGCTTCAGGGGGCTCGGCGAGCAGTACTTC,CASSFRGLGEQYF
.,TRBJ1-1,14,.,TRBV6-5,TGTGCCAGCAGCACTACATACATGAACACTGAAGCTTTCTTT,CASSTTYMNTEAFF